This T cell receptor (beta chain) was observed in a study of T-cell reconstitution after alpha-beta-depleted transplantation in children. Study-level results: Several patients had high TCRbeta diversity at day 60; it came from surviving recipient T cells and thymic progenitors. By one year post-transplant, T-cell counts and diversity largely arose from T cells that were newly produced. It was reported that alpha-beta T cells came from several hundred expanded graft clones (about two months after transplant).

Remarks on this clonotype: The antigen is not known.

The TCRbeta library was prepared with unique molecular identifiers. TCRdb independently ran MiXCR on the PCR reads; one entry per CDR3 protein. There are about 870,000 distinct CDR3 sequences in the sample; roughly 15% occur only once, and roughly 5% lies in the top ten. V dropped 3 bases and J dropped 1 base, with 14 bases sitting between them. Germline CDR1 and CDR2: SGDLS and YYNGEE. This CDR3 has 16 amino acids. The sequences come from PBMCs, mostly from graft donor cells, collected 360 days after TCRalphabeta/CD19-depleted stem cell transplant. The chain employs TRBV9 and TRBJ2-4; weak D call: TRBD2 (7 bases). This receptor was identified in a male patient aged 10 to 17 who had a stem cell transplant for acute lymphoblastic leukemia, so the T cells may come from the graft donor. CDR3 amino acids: CASSGGGGPAKNIQYF. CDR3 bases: TGTGCCAGCAGCGGGGGGGGCGGGCCGGCCAAAAACATTCAGTACTTC.